These 20 T cell receptor beta chains originate from one sample sequenced in a study of tumor-infiltrating lymphocytes in primary liver carcinoma. RNA and DNA were co-extracted from about 20-30 mg of unsorted bulk tissue. A constant-region primer primed TCR beta cDNA synthesis from around 500 ng of total RNA. It was through three nested multiplex PCR rounds of slightly modified ARM-PCR that TCR beta libraries arose. Primers for the first two PCR rounds were TRBV1-TRBV30 forward primers and a C-beta reverse primer (roughly 10 cycles per round). TCRdb fed the multiplex PCR reads into MiXCR, producing one record per CDR3 protein. The repertoire holds 99,000 or so distinct CDR3 sequences, with roughly 85% as singletons. Sample: liver tumor tissue from sampling region 3. Subset defined: tumor region T3, left-lateral pole. The source of these receptors is a man in his forties with primary liver carcinoma and hepatitis B virus infection.

To note about this clonotype: The germline gene is not matched at one end of the junction; a read error may be the cause. This chain connects TRBV5-4 to TRBJ2-5; 8 bases line up with TRBD1. This CDR3 is 16 amino acids long. Germline CDR1 reads SGHNT; CDR2 reads YYREEE (reference sequence). CDR3 protein: CASNGTTGGKMGTQYF. In DNA, the CDR3 is TGTGCCAGCAACGGAACCACAGGGGGGAAGATGGGGACCCAGTATTTC.

This clonotype came up many times. This chain joins TRBV28 and TRBJ1-5, with 7 nucleotides matching TRBD1. The ends lost 7 bases at V and 2 bases at J; junction bases unmatched: 11. This CDR3 is built from 16 residues. Germline V lookup: CDR1 MDHEN, CDR2 SYDVKM. CDR3 sequence reads: CASNLPRQGGNQPQHF. In nucleotides, the CDR3 is TGTGCCAGCAATTTGCCTCGACAGGGAGGCAATCAGCCCCAGCATTTT.

Concerning this clonotype: One end of the junction fails to match germline, which may point to a read error. The chain recombines TRBV11-3 with TRBJ2-1; tentatively, D is TRBD2 (5 bases). CDR3 length equals 15 residues. Germline V gene lookup returns CDR1 SGHNT and CDR2 YENEEA. The CDR3 loop is CTSSLLYSVISEQFF. The CDR3 DNA follows: TGTACCAGCAGCCTCCTGTATAGCGTCATTTCTGAGCAGTTCTTC.

About this clonotype itself: An end of the junction does not agree with germline; a read error may underlie this. This chain joins TRBV4-1 and TRBJ2-1; 10 positions match TRBD2. Germline CDR1 and CDR2: MGHRA and YSYEKL. The CDR3 is 16 residues long. CDR3 in amino acids: CASSPDLAGAYNEQFF. In DNA form, the CDR3 reads TGCGCCAGCAGCCCCGACCTAGCGGGGGCGTACAATGAGCAGTTCTTT.

The chain is built from TRBV7-9 and TRBJ2-7; D may match TRBD1 or TRBD2 (5 bases each). The CDR3 is made up of 14 amino acids. Germline CDR1 reads SEHNR; CDR2 reads FQNEAQ (reference sequence). The CDR3 region has the DNA TGTGCCAGCAGCTTTGGGGGTAGCTCCTACGAGCCGTACGTC. Protein: CASSFGGSSYEPYV.

This clonotype was seen once. One end of the junction varies from germline; a read error may be responsible. The rearrangement uses TRBV14 and TRBJ2-1, with 8 bases aligning to TRBD2. The CDR3 length is 16 residues. Looked up from germline, CDR1 is SGHDN and CDR2 is FVKESK. Here the CDR3 reads CPSSVVAGWVNNEQFF. Written as DNA, the CDR3 is TGTCCCAGCAGTGTCGTAGCGGGATGGGTAAACAATGAGCAATTCTTC.

The V call is TRBV28, the J call TRBJ1-5; D is unresolved. This CDR3 spans 16 amino acids. Germline V lookup: CDR1 MDHEN, CDR2 SYDVKM. The CDR3 region is CAGSLPDTALNQPQHF. The CDR3 DNA sequence: TGTGCGGGCAGTTTACCTGATACAGCGCTAAATCAGCCCCAGCATTTT.

The gene calls are TRBV29-1 and TRBJ2-1, with 9 bases fitting TRBD1. Germline-derived CDR1 and CDR2 are SQVTM and ANQGSEA. This CDR3 comprises 14 residues. V was clipped by 8 bases and J by 5 bases; unmatched bases: 10. This CDR3 reads CSILGQGTHNEQFF. The CDR3 coding sequence is TGCAGCATTCTAGGACAGGGGACCCACAATGAGCAGTTCTTC.

As for this clonotype: One end of the junction varies from germline; a read error may be responsible. The V and J genes are TRBV4-3 and TRBJ2-3, with 7 nucleotides matching TRBD2. This CDR3 has 20 residues. Germline lookup yields CDR1 LGHNA and CDR2 YSLEER. The CDR3 nucleotides read TGCGCCAGCAGCCAAGATCTTCCCTCCGGGACTAACGGGAGAGTAGATACGCACTATTTT. It encodes CASSQDLPSGTNGRVDTHYF.

On this clonotype: Compared with germline, one end of the junction differs, possibly owing to a read error. The genes are TRBV6-6 and TRBJ1-5; D uncertain. This CDR3 is built from 14 residues. Germline V gene data show CDR1 as MNHNY and CDR2 as SVGAGI (reference sequence). The CDR3 DNA is TGTGCCAGCAGTTACAAACAATTCAATCAGCCTCAGCATTTT. As protein: CASSYKQFNQPQHF.

This clonotype was recorded a few times. Possible read error: a much larger clone is one base away. The V and J genes are TRBV29-1 and TRBJ1-1; maybe TRBD1 (6 bases). The germline V gene encodes CDR1 SQVTM and CDR2 ANQGSEA. The CDR3 spans 12 residues. The CDR3 DNA sequence: TGCGGCATTGTCGGGGGGCCTCCTGAAGCTTTCTTT. This sequence encodes CGIVGGPPEAFF.

A remark on this clonotype: One end of the junction varies from germline; a read error may be responsible. This chain links TRBV6-2 or TRBV6-3 with TRBJ1-5; 7 bases agree with TRBD1. The CDR3 contains 14 residues. The germline CDR1 and CDR2 sequences are MNHEY and SVGEGT. CDR3 in amino acids: CASSYGAGGQPQDF. CDR3 DNA: TGTGCCAGCAGTTACGGGGCAGGGGGTCAGCCCCAGGATTTT.

This clonotype was found once. Germline and junction disagree at one end, which may indicate a read error. This sequence joins TRBV28 and TRBJ2-1; D tentatively fits TRBD1 or TRBD2 (7 bases each). CDR1 and CDR2 from the germline V gene are MDHEN and SYDVKM. There are 12 residues in the CDR3. The CDR3 nucleotides are TGTACCAGCAGGGGGACTAACAATGGGCAGTTCTTC. Protein sequence: CTSRGTNNGQFF. The variable domain in full, completed from reference TRBV28 and TRBJ2-1, reads DVKVTQSSRYLVKRTGEKVFLECVQDMDHENMFWYRQDPGLGLRLIYFSYDVKMKEKGDIPEGYSVSREKKERFSLILESASTNQTSMYLCTSRGTNNGQFFGPGTRLTVL.

CDR3 nucleotides: TGTGCCAGCAGCGCAGGGGGTCAGGGTGGGGATGAGCAGTTCTTC. Its protein is CASSAGGQGGDEQFF. The rearrangement links TRBV2 to TRBJ2-1, with TRBD1 identical over 7 bases. CDR3 size: 15 residues. Germline V lookup: CDR1 SNHLY, CDR2 FYNNEI. V lost 6 bases, J lost 8 bases, and 13 bases stayed unmatched.

This chain uses TRBV5-4 with TRBJ2-3; D is possibly TRBD1 or TRBD2 (5 bases each). The germline V gene has CDR1 SGHNT and CDR2 YYREEE (reference sequence). The V gene lost 4 bases and the J gene lost 5 bases, with 17 bases spanning the gap. The CDR3 has 15 residues. The CDR3 nucleotides read TGTGCCAGCAGCCCCTCTGGGGGATTCAGAGATACGCAGTATTTT. Protein product: CASSPSGGFRDTQYF.

As regards this clonotype: The junction departs from the called germline gene at one end, perhaps through a read error. The chain has TRBV6-1 and TRBJ2-5; D uncertain. The CDR3 is made up of 15 amino acids. Germline V gene lookup returns CDR1 MNHNS and CDR2 SASEGT. CDR3 region: CTSSEIPGGQETQYF. DNA of the CDR3: TGTACCAGCAGTGAAATACCAGGTGGCCAAGAGACCCAGTACTTC.

About this clonotype: Its ends do not fully match the called genes, so a read error is possible. This chain uses TRBV7-8 with TRBJ2-7; D is perhaps TRBD1 (6 bases). CDR1 SGHVS and CDR2 FQNEAQ come from the germline V gene. This CDR3 has 15 amino acids. The CDR3 spells CAGSRNLRQDNEQYF. DNA for the CDR3: TGTGCCGGCAGCCGAAACCTGAGACAGGACAACGAGCAGTACTTC.

This rearrangement joins TRBV11-2 to TRBJ2-7; D ambiguous. The germline V gene has CDR1 SGHAT and CDR2 FQNNGV. The CDR3 extends over 12 amino acids. V dropped 6 bases and J dropped 13 bases, with 19 bases sitting between them. The CDR3 spells CASSPVGYGQYF. Written as DNA, the CDR3 is TGTGCCAGCAGTCCCGTGGGCTACGGGCAATACTTC. Variable domain in full (rest from reference TRBV11-2 and TRBJ2-7): EAGVAQSPRYKIIEKRQSVAFWCNPISGHATLYWYQQILGQGPKLLIQFQNNGVVDDSQLPKDRFSAERLKGVDSTLKIQPAKLEDSAVYLCASSPVGYGQYFGPGTRLTVT.

As concerns this clonotype: At one end the junction does not follow the germline gene, possibly because of a read error. V usage is TRBV28 and J usage is TRBJ2-5, with D uncertain. This CDR3 has 14 amino acids. Germline V lookup: CDR1 MDHEN, CDR2 SYDVKM. CDR3 residues: CTSSFIELGLTQYF. CDR3 DNA: TGTACCAGCAGTTTTATAGAGTTGGGTCTGACCCAATACTTC.

In regard to this clonotype: The junction differs from germline at one of its ends, possibly a read error. J is TRBJ1-2 and V is TRBV5-5; D ambiguous. The CDR3 extends over 14 amino acids. CDR1 and CDR2 (germline): SGHKS, YYEKEE (reference sequence). CDR3 loop: CAISTRQGGCGYTF. The CDR3 region has the DNA TGTGCCATCAGCACTAGACAAGGTGGATGTGGCTACACCTTC.